The clone carrying this T cell receptor (beta chain) appeared a few times. Its antigen is as yet unknown. This CDR3 is built from 16 residues. Losses at the gene ends were 0 bases for V and 3 bases for J; bases not matched to a gene: 4. Germline loops: CDR1 SGDLS, CDR2 YYNGEE. TCRdb redid the calling of the 5' RACE reads with MiXCR, one entry per CDR3 protein. The sample consists of hundreds of thousands of distinct CDR3 sequences, about 22% of them appearing once. This sample stems from a study of T-cell memory formation after mild COVID-19. Across the whole study: In these data, TCR clusters were largely donor specific. Study results and caveats: CD8+ contracting clones occupied EMRA, while CD4+ ones occupied mainly CM and EM.

Sample: PBMCs or a T cell subset sorted from them (not recorded which). This chain links TRBV9 with TRBJ2-4; TRBD2 agrees at 9 bases. The sequence came from an adult woman who had mild COVID-19 (a few samples of this study predate the infection). Cell type and time point are not known. The CDR3 coding sequence is TGTGCCAGCAGCGTAGGGAGCGGGGGGAACAAAAACATTCAGTACTTC. It encodes CASSVGSGGNKNIQYF.